This T cell receptor (beta chain) was captured in a study of T-cell reconstitution after alpha-beta-depleted transplantation in children. The table lists this clonotype with a count of one. What it binds is not known. Findings and caveats of the study: In patients about two months after transplant, alpha-beta T cells reportedly arose from several hundred expanded graft clones.

CDR1 and CDR2 from the germline V gene are SGHRS and YFSETQ. The trim removed 4 bases at V and 6 bases at J, leaving 10 bases unmatched. The CDR3 totals 15 residues. Unique molecular identifiers were incorporated into the prepared TCRbeta library. TCRdb re-called the PCR reads with MiXCR, one entry per CDR3 protein. The table lists about a million distinct CDR3 sequences, about 31% of them singletons. This receptor was obtained from a boy under two years old who had a stem cell transplant for SCID, so the T cells may come from the graft donor. The chain carries TRBV5-1 and TRBJ1-5; 7 nucleotides match TRBD1. This sample comprised PBMCs, mostly from graft donor cells, obtained 360 days after TCRalphabeta/CD19-depleted stem cell transplant. The CDR3: CASSRTGEKGQPQHF. In DNA, the CDR3 is TGCGCCAGCAGCCGGACAGGCGAGAAGGGTCAGCCCCAGCATTTT.